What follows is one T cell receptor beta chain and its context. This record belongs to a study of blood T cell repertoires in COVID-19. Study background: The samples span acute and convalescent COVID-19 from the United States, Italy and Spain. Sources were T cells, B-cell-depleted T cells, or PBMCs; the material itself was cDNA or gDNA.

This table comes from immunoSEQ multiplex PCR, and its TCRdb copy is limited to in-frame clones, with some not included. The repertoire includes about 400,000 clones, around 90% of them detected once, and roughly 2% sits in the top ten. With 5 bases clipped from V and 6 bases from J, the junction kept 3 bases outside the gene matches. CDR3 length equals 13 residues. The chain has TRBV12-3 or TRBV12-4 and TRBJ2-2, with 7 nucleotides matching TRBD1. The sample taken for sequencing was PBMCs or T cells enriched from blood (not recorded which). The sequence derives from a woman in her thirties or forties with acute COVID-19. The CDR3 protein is CASSLTGAGELFF. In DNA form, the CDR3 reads TGTGCCAGCAGTCTTACAGGGGCCGGGGAGCTGTTTTTT.